What follows are 30 T cell receptor beta chains derived from one specimen sequenced in a study of blood T cell repertoires in COVID-19 (dated by TCRdb to about 2020). Libraries were built with the immunoSEQ multiplex PCR assay. The clones in this table, taken by TCRdb from immuneACCESS, are in-frame only. Not every clone is retained; where verified, under half of the shortfall comes from an unresolved V gene, and the cause of the rest is unknown. The sample table shows approximately 120,000 clones, and 85% are seen once. About 3% of the sample goes to the ten largest clones. The source material was peripheral blood. The receptors were gathered from a woman older than 75 with COVID-19, enrolled during active disease.

This clone turned up a few times. The chain employs TRBV9 and TRBJ1-3, with D possibly being TRBD1 (6 bases). Trimming took 7 bases from V and 0 from J, leaving 17 bases between them. Germline V CDR1 and CDR2: SGDLS, YYNGEE. This CDR3 comprises 16 residues. This chain's CDR3 is CASSRTASFSGNTIYF. As DNA, the CDR3 is TGTGCCAGCTCCCGGACAGCAAGTTTCTCTGGAAACACCATATATTTT.

V and J are TRBV7-6 and TRBJ1-1; TRBD1 is a possible D gene (6 bases). The germline gives CDR1 SGHVS, CDR2 FNYEAQ. The CDR3 contains 15 residues. V was pared by 2 bases and J by 6 bases, with 16 bases between. The CDR3 region is CASSLYEGERPEAFF. CDR3 DNA: TGTGCCAGCAGCTTATATGAGGGGGAACGCCCTGAAGCTTTCTTT.

The V gene is TRBV7-2, the J gene TRBJ2-4; 7 bases are a match to TRBD1. The germline V gene has CDR1 SGHTA and CDR2 FQGNSA. Trimming cost V 5 bases and J 9 bases; bases outside gene matches: 7. This CDR3 contains 13 residues. The CDR3: CASSMTGTGIQYF. The CDR3 DNA follows: TGTGCCAGCAGCATGACAGGGACGGGCATTCAGTACTTC.

The chain links TRBV27 to TRBJ1-5, with D perhaps matching TRBD1 (5 bases). Germline values: CDR1 MNHEY, CDR2 SMNVEV (reference sequence). V shed 0 bases and J shed 2 bases, with 26 bases lying between them. This CDR3 region has 21 residues. The CDR3 bases are TGTGCCAGCAGTTTATCGGGTTGGGGGGAGGGTAAAAGGGCACGCAATCAGCCCCAGCATTTT. Translation gives CASSLSGWGEGKRARNQPQHF.

This clone was recorded only once. The chain uses TRBV12-3 or TRBV12-4 and TRBJ1-1; D unclear. CDR3 length equals 13 residues. V was clipped by 3 bases and J by 4 bases, with 9 bases between them. The CDR3 DNA is TGTGCCAGCAGTTTTTCCTCGGGCACTGAAGCTTTCTTT. This codes for CASSFSSGTEAFF.

The gene calls are TRBV5-1 and TRBJ2-3; 14 bases line up with TRBD2. Trimming removed 4 bases from V and 3 bases from J; junction bases left unmatched: 25. The CDR3 has 23 amino acids. Germline CDR1 SGHRS, CDR2 YFSETQ. The CDR3 DNA follows: TGCGCCAGCAGCCTCGGGGACAGACCCCAGACTAGCGGGAGGGCCGTCGGGACAGATACGCAGTATTTT. Translated: CASSLGDRPQTSGRAVGTDTQYF.

This sequence joins TRBV7-8 and TRBJ2-3; a possible D gene is TRBD1 (5 bases). CDR1 and CDR2 (germline): SGHVS, FQNEAQ. Trimming shortened V by 5 bases and J by 1 base, and 16 bases separated the two germline ends. This CDR3 contains 16 residues. In DNA form, the CDR3 reads TGTGCCAGCAGCCCGGCATCAGGGCTTGGCACAGATACGCAGTATTTT. It yields the protein CASSPASGLGTDTQYF.

The rearrangement joins TRBV19 to TRBJ2-4; 9 nucleotides agree with TRBD1. J lost 0 bases, V lost 4 bases, and 7 bases had no gene match. The germline V gene has CDR1 LNHDA and CDR2 SQIVND (reference sequence). CDR3 length equals 17 residues. The CDR3: CASSTTGGTLAKNIQYF. Here the CDR3 DNA reads TGTGCCAGTAGTACGACAGGGGGGACACTAGCCAAAAACATTCAGTACTTC.

This chain links TRBV6-1 with TRBJ2-7; D not certain. The germline CDR1 and CDR2 sequences are MNHNS and SASEGT. The CDR3 totals 13 residues. Trimming took 2 bases from V and 2 from J, leaving 7 bases between them. Written as DNA, the CDR3 is TGTGCCAGCAGTGAAACCAGGACCTACGAGCAGTACTTC. Residues: CASSETRTYEQYF.

The chain combines TRBV19 with TRBJ1-5, with 11 bases fitting TRBD1. CDR1 and CDR2 (germline): LNHDA, SQIVND (reference sequence). V shed 5 bases, J shed 3 bases, and the junction held 12 bases outside the gene matches. The CDR3 is 18 residues long. The DNA for the CDR3 is TGTGCCAGTAGTGCGTCGGGACAGGGGGTCTTGAACAATCAGCCCCAGCATTTT. As protein: CASSASGQGVLNNQPQHF.

This clone was seen only a few times. The chain employs TRBV7-2 and TRBJ2-1; D might be TRBD2 (6 bases). The CDR3 is made up of 14 amino acids. The germline V gene has CDR1 SGHTA and CDR2 FQGNSA. Trimming removed 5 bases from V and 6 bases from J, with 14 bases in between. DNA for the CDR3: TGTGCCAGCAGCCCGCTCGGAGGGTTCAATGAGCAGTTCTTC. Translated: CASSPLGGFNEQFF.

The V gene is TRBV27, the J gene TRBJ1-5; 12 bases align to TRBD1. V was clipped by 6 bases and J by 6 bases; unmatched bases: 6. The CDR3 runs 15 residues. CDR1 and CDR2 from the germline V gene are MNHEY and SMNVEV (reference sequence). The DNA for the CDR3 is TGTGCCAGCAGCTCCGGGACAGGGGGCGTTCAGCCCCAGCATTTT. It encodes CASSSGTGGVQPQHF.

The V call is TRBV6-5, the J call TRBJ2-3; 10 bases line up with TRBD2. The germline V gene has CDR1 MNHEY and CDR2 SVGAGI. The CDR3 extends over 16 amino acids. The V segment lost 1 base and the J segment 5 bases; nucleotides outside the gene matches: 6. The CDR3 protein is CASSYFSSGRQDTQYF. The CDR3 DNA follows: TGTGCCAGCAGTTACTTTTCTAGCGGGAGACAAGATACGCAGTATTTT.

The chain uses TRBV20-1 and TRBJ1-5, with 7 bases identical to TRBD1. The trim removed 3 bases at V and 4 bases at J, leaving 6 bases unmatched. The V gene's germline CDR1 is DFQATT and CDR2 SNEGSKA (reference sequence). This CDR3 has 14 residues. CDR3 in DNA: TGCAGTGCTAGTTCGGGACAGAGTAATCAGCCCCAGCATTTT. Its protein product is CSASSGQSNQPQHF.

This chain joins TRBV7-2 and TRBJ1-1; D uncertain. Germline assignment: CDR1 SGHTA and CDR2 FQGNSA. The CDR3 spans 17 residues. V shed 4 bases and J shed 0 bases, with 18 bases lying between them. The CDR3 region is CASSSRRPDGVNTEAFF. The CDR3 region has the DNA TGTGCCAGCAGCTCAAGGCGCCCGGACGGGGTGAACACTGAAGCTTTCTTT. Full variable domain (remainder filled in from reference TRBV7-2 and TRBJ1-1): GAGVSQSPSNKVTEKGKDVELRCDPISGHTALYWYRQSLGQGLEFLIYFQGNSAPDKSGLPSDRFSAERTGGSVSTLTIQRTQQEDSAVYLCASSSRRPDGVNTEAFFGQGTRLTVV.

The table lists this clone with a few counts. The CDR3 here is CASSLTGTRYTF. The CDR3 DNA reads as TGTGCCAGCAGCCTTACAGGGACACGCTACACCTTC. The genes are TRBV3-1 (or the pseudogene TRBV3-2) and TRBJ1-2; weak D call: TRBD1 (6 bases). The CDR3 has 12 amino acids. Looked up from germline, CDR1 is LGHDT and CDR2 is YNNKEL (reference sequence). Between the trimmed V and J ends, which lost 4 bases and 9 bases, there was a span of 12 bases.

The chain uses TRBV10-3 and TRBJ2-7, with 14 bases matching TRBD2. Losses at the gene ends were 6 bases for V and 3 bases for J; bases not matched to a gene: 4. Germline values: CDR1 ENHRY, CDR2 SYGVKD. This CDR3 is 15 amino acids long. The CDR3 DNA reads as TGTGCCATCAGGGGGACTAGCGGGAGAATCTACGAGCAGTACTTC. It is translated as CAIRGTSGRIYEQYF.

V gene TRBV27 combines with J gene TRBJ2-3, with D perhaps matching TRBD1 (6 bases). The V end lost 4 bases, the J end lost 3 bases, and 14 bases lay between the germline ends. The germline V gene encodes CDR1 MNHEY and CDR2 SMNVEV (reference sequence). The length of the CDR3 is 15 residues. This CDR3 is CASSSQTTGTDTQYF. The CDR3 DNA reads TGTGCCAGCAGTTCACAGACTACAGGGACAGATACGCAGTATTTT.

This clone has more than one count but fewer than ten. Other DNA sequences in this specimen translate into the identical CDR3. The rearrangement links TRBV2 to TRBJ1-6, with D tentatively TRBD1 (6 bases). The germline V gene encodes CDR1 SNHLY and CDR2 FYNNEI. CDR3 length: 15 residues. Trimming took 8 bases from V and 0 from J, leaving 11 bases between them. The CDR3 protein is CASQDRSSYNSPLHF. Written as DNA, the CDR3 is TGTGCCAGCCAGGACAGAAGCTCCTATAATTCACCCCTCCACTTT.

This chain joins TRBV5-1 and TRBJ2-5, with a weak D call TRBD2 (5 bases). CDR1 SGHRS and CDR2 YFSETQ come from the germline V gene. This CDR3 is 15 amino acids long. The V and J ends lost 1 base and 1 base respectively, with 11 bases between them. This CDR3 reads CASSLSVGVQETQYF. CDR3 DNA sequence: TGCGCCAGCAGCTTGTCAGTCGGGGTCCAAGAGACCCAGTACTTC.

This clone was seen a single time. The gene calls are TRBV9 and TRBJ2-1; 9 nucleotides agree with TRBD1. The CDR3 loop spans 15 amino acids. Germline CDR1 is SGDLS and CDR2 is YYNGEE. Trimming took 4 bases from V and 3 from J; bases not matched to a gene: 5. Here the CDR3 DNA reads TGTGCCAGCAGCCCAAGACAGGGGGGCTACAATGAGCAGTTCTTC. This sequence encodes CASSPRQGGYNEQFF.

The CDR3 here is CASSPIDRTGGFKNIQYF. For the CDR3, the DNA is TGTGCCAGCAGTCCCATAGATCGGACAGGAGGGTTTAAAAACATTCAGTACTTC. The chain carries TRBV6-2 or TRBV6-3 and TRBJ2-4; D is perhaps TRBD1 (7 bases). The V end lost 5 bases, the J end lost 4 bases, and 24 bases lay between the germline ends. This CDR3 has 18 residues. CDR1 is MNHEY, CDR2 SVGEGT, per germline.

The rearrangement links TRBV27 to TRBJ2-1; TRBD2 agrees at 7 bases. CDR3 size: 15 residues. Unmatched junction bases numbered 9, after V lost 6 bases and J lost 4 bases. CDR1 MNHEY and CDR2 SMNVEV come from the germline V gene (reference sequence). The DNA for the CDR3 is TGTGCCAGCAGCGTAGAGAGCGGGAAGTACAATGAGCAGTTCTTC. It specifies CASSVESGKYNEQFF.

The chain carries TRBV6-2 or TRBV6-3 and TRBJ1-5; D is unresolved. Deletions cut 2 bases from V and 4 bases from J, with 9 bases between. The CDR3 has 14 amino acids. Germline values: CDR1 MNHEY, CDR2 SVGEGT. Here the CDR3 reads CASSYARVNQPQHF. DNA for the CDR3: TGTGCCAGCAGTTACGCCCGGGTGAATCAGCCCCAGCATTTT.

This rearrangement joins TRBV28 to TRBJ1-1, with 8 bases aligning to TRBD1. The V segment lost 7 bases and the J segment 9 bases; nucleotides outside the gene matches: 7. This CDR3 has 12 residues. In germline, CDR1 is MDHEN, CDR2 SYDVKM. The CDR3 DNA sequence: TGTGCCAGCAACGGACAGGGCCTCAAAGCTTTCTTT. Encoded protein: CASNGQGLKAFF.

The rearrangement joins TRBV3-1 (or the pseudogene TRBV3-2) to TRBJ1-5, with unresolved D. The CDR3 loop spans 13 amino acids. Germline CDR1 LGHDT, CDR2 YNNKEL (reference sequence). Trimming left V 0 bases short and J 3 bases short, with 3 bases between. In DNA form, the CDR3 reads TGTGCCAGCAGCCAAGACGTCAATCAGCCCCAGCATTTT. Protein sequence: CASSQDVNQPQHF.

This CDR3 reads CASSRGAGVGTDTQYF. CDR3 sequence (DNA): TGTGCCAGCAGCCGCGGAGCGGGAGTGGGCACAGATACGCAGTATTTT. V and J are TRBV5-8 and TRBJ2-3; TRBD2 agrees at 8 bases. Trimming took 4 bases from V and 1 from J; bases not matched to a gene: 8. This CDR3 has 16 amino acids. The V gene's germline CDR1 is SGHTS and CDR2 YDEGEE. The whole variable domain, remainder taken from reference TRBV5-8 and TRBJ2-3, is EAGVTQSPTHLIKTRGQQATLRCSPISGHTSVYWYQQALGLGLQFLLWYDEGEERNRGNFPPRFSGRQFPNYSSELNVNALELEDSALYLCASSRGAGVGTDTQYFGPGTRLTVL.

The rearrangement uses TRBV2 and TRBJ1-2; 9 positions match TRBD1. Losses at the gene ends were 6 bases for V and 2 bases for J; bases not matched to a gene: 7. This CDR3 is built from 15 residues. The germline V gene encodes CDR1 SNHLY and CDR2 FYNNEI. The CDR3 nucleotides are TGTGCCAGCAGAAGACAGGGGGATATAAACTATGGCTACACCTTC. Translation gives CASRRQGDINYGYTF.

This chain uses TRBV2 with TRBJ2-5; 12 bases are shared with TRBD2. The CDR3 length is 16 residues. Per germline, CDR1 SNHLY and CDR2 FYNNEI. Losses at the gene ends were 6 bases for V and 5 bases for J; bases not matched to a gene: 10. The CDR3 protein is CASRPTSGSSGETQYF. The CDR3 DNA sequence: TGTGCCAGCAGGCCGACTAGCGGGAGCTCAGGGGAGACCCAGTACTTC.

The chain carries TRBV18 and TRBJ1-5; 8 bases agree with TRBD1. CDR3 size: 15 residues. Germline V CDR1 and CDR2: KGHSH, LQKENI. V gave up 2 bases and J gave up 5 bases; unmatched junction bases: 5. CDR3 sequence: CASSPTTGVDQPQHF. CDR3 bases: TGTGCCAGCTCACCAACGACAGGGGTGGATCAGCCCCAGCATTTT.